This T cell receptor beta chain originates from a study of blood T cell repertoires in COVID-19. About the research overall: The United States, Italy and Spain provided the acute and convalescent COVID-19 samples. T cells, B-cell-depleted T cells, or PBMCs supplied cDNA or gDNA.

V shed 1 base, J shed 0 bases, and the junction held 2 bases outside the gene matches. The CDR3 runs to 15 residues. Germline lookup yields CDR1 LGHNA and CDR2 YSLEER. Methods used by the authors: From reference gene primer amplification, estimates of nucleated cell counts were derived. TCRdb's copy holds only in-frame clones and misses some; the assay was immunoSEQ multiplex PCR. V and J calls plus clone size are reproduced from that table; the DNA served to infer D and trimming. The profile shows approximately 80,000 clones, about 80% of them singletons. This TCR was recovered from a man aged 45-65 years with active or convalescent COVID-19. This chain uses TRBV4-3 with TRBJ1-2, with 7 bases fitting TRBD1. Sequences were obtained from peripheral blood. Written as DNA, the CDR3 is TGCGCCAGCAGCCAAGGACAGGGACCTAACTATGGCTACACCTTC. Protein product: CASSQGQGPNYGYTF.